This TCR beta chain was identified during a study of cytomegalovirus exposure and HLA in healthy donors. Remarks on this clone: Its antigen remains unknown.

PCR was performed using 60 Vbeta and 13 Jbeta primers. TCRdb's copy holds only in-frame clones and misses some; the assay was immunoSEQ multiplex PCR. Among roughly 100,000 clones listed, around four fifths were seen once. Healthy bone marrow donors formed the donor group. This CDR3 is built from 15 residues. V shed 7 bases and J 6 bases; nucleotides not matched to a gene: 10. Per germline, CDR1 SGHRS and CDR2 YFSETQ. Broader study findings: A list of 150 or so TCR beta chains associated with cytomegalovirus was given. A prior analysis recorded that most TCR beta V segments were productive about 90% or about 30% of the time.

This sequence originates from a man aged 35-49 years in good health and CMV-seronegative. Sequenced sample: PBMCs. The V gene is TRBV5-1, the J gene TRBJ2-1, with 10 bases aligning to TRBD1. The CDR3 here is CASFAGTGAPNEQFF. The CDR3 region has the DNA TGCGCCAGCTTTGCCGGGACAGGGGCCCCCAATGAGCAGTTCTTC.